Listed below are T cell receptor beta chains from one sample, sequenced in a study of post-analysis software for immune sequencing data. TCRdb analysed the PCR reads with MiXCR anew, one entry per CDR3 protein. The sample records more than 500,000 distinct CDR3 sequences, 30% to 40% being singletons. The specimen sequenced was blood. The origin of the receptors is a girl aged 2-17 years with multiple sclerosis. Both conserved end residues are part of each CDR3. Each record gives: D gene, V gene, J gene, clone size, CDR3 protein, CDR3 DNA. A D gene is named only where the DNA matches it firmly. Some rows mark clone size as missing; the rest say once, few, many or name a class of expanded clone.

D: NA
V: TRBV7-2
J: TRBJ1-2
size: NA
CDR3: CASSLNARDGLNYGYTF
DNA: TGTGCCAGCAGCTTAAATGCCCGGGACGGCCTTAACTATGGCTACACCTTC

D: NA
V: TRBV28
J: TRBJ2-5
size: NA
CDR3: CASSLVFAEIQYF
DNA: TGTGCCAGCAGTTTAGTCTTCGCCGAGATCCAGTACTTC

D: NA
V: TRBV20-1
J: TRBJ2-1
size: NA
CDR3: CSARALTWGAHNEQFF
DNA: TGCAGTGCTAGGGCCCTGACGTGGGGCGCCCACAATGAGCAGTTCTTC

D: NA
V: TRBV7-8
J: TRBJ2-7
size: NA
CDR3: CASSLRLGSGYEQYF
DNA: TGTGCCAGCAGCTTACGCCTCGGTTCAGGGTACGAGCAGTACTTC

D: TRBD2
V: TRBV3-1
J: TRBJ2-3
size: NA
CDR3: CASSQDAGGGADTQYF
DNA: TGTGCCAGCAGCCAAGATGCGGGGGGCGGGGCAGATACGCAGTATTTT

D: TRBD1
V: TRBV12-3/TRBV12-4
J: TRBJ1-1
size: NA
CDR3: CASSSTGQGGAFF
DNA: TGTGCCAGCAGTTCGACCGGACAGGGAGGAGCTTTCTTT

D: NA
V: TRBV20-1
J: TRBJ2-5
size: few
CDR3: CSASLGPQETQYF
DNA: TGCAGTGCTAGCCTCGGACCTCAAGAGACCCAGTACTTC

D: TRBD2
V: TRBV5-1
J: TRBJ2-1
size: NA
CDR3: CASSLELAGAHRRFF
DNA: TGCGCCAGCAGCTTGGAACTAGCGGGAGCGCATCGGCGGTTCTTC

D: TRBD1
V: TRBV7-9
J: TRBJ2-1
size: NA
CDR3: CASSFGQGSFNEQFF
DNA: TGTGCCAGCAGTTTCGGACAGGGATCATTCAATGAGCAGTTCTTC

D: NA
V: TRBV24-1
J: TRBJ2-5
size: NA
CDR3: CATSDLRGALQYF
DNA: TGTGCCACCAGTGATTTACGGGGGGCCCTGCAGTACTTC

D: TRBD1
V: TRBV6-4
J: TRBJ1-5
size: few
CDR3: CASSDPTDRGRNQPQHF
DNA: TGTGCCAGCAGTGACCCAACCGACAGGGGTCGCAATCAGCCCCAGCATTTT

D: NA
V: TRBV5-1
J: TRBJ1-2
size: NA
CDR3: CASSKAILAGGYTF
DNA: TGCGCCAGCAGCAAGGCGATCCTTGCCGGCGGCTACACCTTC

D: TRBD1
V: TRBV7-2
J: TRBJ2-7
size: NA
CDR3: CASSLARDRASYEQDF
DNA: TGTGCCAGCAGCTTAGCCAGGGACAGGGCTTCCTACGAGCAGGACTTC

D: TRBD2
V: TRBV4-1
J: TRBJ2-1
size: NA
CDR3: CASSPTGTSGSKQFF
DNA: TGCGCCAGCAGCCCGACCGGGACTAGCGGGAGTAAGCAGTTCTTC

D: TRBD2
V: TRBV20-1
J: TRBJ2-1
size: NA
CDR3: CSAETSGGSYNEQFF
DNA: TGCAGTGCTGAAACTAGCGGGGGGTCTTACAATGAGCAGTTCTTC

D: TRBD1
V: TRBV5-1
J: TRBJ1-4
size: few
CDR3: CASSPGDRLNEKLFF
DNA: TGCGCCAGCAGCCCGGGGGACAGACTTAATGAAAAACTGTTTTTT

D: TRBD1
V: TRBV29-1
J: TRBJ1-2
size: NA
CDR3: CSVVRGPVYGYTF
DNA: TGCAGCGTTGTAAGGGGGCCCGTCTATGGCTACACCTTC

D: NA
V: TRBV4-1
J: TRBJ1-1
size: NA
CDR3: CASSQDWETEAFF
DNA: TGCGCCAGCAGCCAAGATTGGGAAACTGAAGCTTTCTTT

D: TRBD1
V: TRBV6-5
J: TRBJ2-7
size: NA
CDR3: CASSPITGTGVLEQYF
DNA: TGTGCCAGCAGCCCCATCACCGGGACAGGGGTTCTCGAGCAGTACTTC

D: NA
V: TRBV9
J: TRBJ1-1
size: NA
CDR3: CASSAPGIMNTEAFF
DNA: TGTGCCAGCAGCGCACCCGGTATAATGAACACTGAAGCTTTCTTT

D: NA
V: TRBV4-2
J: TRBJ1-1
size: NA
CDR3: CASSQDPRQARAFF
DNA: TGTGCCAGCAGCCAAGATCCGAGGCAGGCGAGAGCTTTCTTT

D: NA
V: TRBV6-5
J: TRBJ2-7
size: NA
CDR3: CASSIFQAPTYEQYF
DNA: TGTGCCAGCAGCATTTTCCAGGCCCCCACCTACGAGCAGTACTTC

D: NA
V: TRBV12-3/TRBV12-4
J: TRBJ1-6
size: few
CDR3: CASSLPGPGGPLHF
DNA: TGTGCCAGCAGTCTGCCGGGCCCCGGTGGACCCCTCCACTTT

D: NA
V: TRBV29-1
J: TRBJ2-2
size: few
CDR3: CSVEGAIPSGELFF
DNA: TGCAGCGTTGAGGGGGCCATCCCATCCGGGGAGCTGTTTTTT

D: TRBD1
V: TRBV9
J: TRBJ1-2
size: few
CDR3: CASSVATDRGYGYTF
DNA: TGTGCCAGCAGCGTAGCTACTGACAGGGGCTATGGCTACACCTTC

D: NA
V: TRBV29-1
J: TRBJ1-2
size: few
CDR3: CSVESARDYGYTF
DNA: TGCAGCGTTGAAAGCGCCAGGGACTATGGCTACACCTTC

D: NA
V: TRBV6-5
J: TRBJ1-5
size: NA
CDR3: CASSQRQQDQPQHF
DNA: TGTGCCAGCAGCCAGCGACAGCAGGATCAGCCCCAGCATTTT

D: NA
V: TRBV29-1
J: TRBJ2-3
size: few
CDR3: CSVDTGTDTQYF
DNA: TGCAGCGTTGACACGGGCACAGATACGCAGTATTTT

D: TRBD1
V: TRBV5-5
J: TRBJ1-5
size: NA
CDR3: CASSLNTGTGGQRDQPQHF
DNA: TGTGCCAGCAGCCTGAATACCGGGACAGGGGGCCAGCGGGATCAGCCCCAGCATTTT

D: NA
V: TRBV6-6
J: TRBJ2-7
size: few
CDR3: CASRSDGLDDEQYF
DNA: TGTGCCAGCAGATCCGACGGGCTGGACGACGAGCAGTACTTC

D: NA
V: TRBV3-1
J: TRBJ1-2
size: NA
CDR3: CASSLGSGSGFPYGYTF
DNA: TGTGCCAGCAGCCTGGGGAGTGGCTCCGGGTTTCCCTATGGCTACACCTTC

D: TRBD1
V: TRBV10-3
J: TRBJ2-5
size: few
CDR3: CAISESMGTGGGETQYF
DNA: TGTGCCATCAGTGAGTCGATGGGGACAGGGGGCGGAGAGACCCAGTACTTC

D: TRBD1
V: TRBV7-8
J: TRBJ2-7
size: few
CDR3: CASSLEPRTGRSSYEQYF
DNA: TGTGCCAGCAGCTTAGAACCCCGGACAGGCCGGAGCTCCTACGAGCAGTACTTC

D: TRBD1
V: TRBV4-1
J: TRBJ1-6
size: NA
CDR3: CASSFRDRGDSPLHF
DNA: TGCGCCAGCAGCTTCCGGGACAGGGGGGATTCACCCCTCCACTTT

D: NA
V: TRBV5-5
J: TRBJ2-7
size: NA
CDR3: CASSLRPGDYEQYF
DNA: TGTGCCAGCAGCTTGCGCCCAGGCGATTACGAGCAGTACTTC

D: TRBD1
V: TRBV20-1
J: TRBJ2-3
size: NA
CDR3: CSAGGTGGIDTRYF
DNA: TGCAGTGCAGGCGGGACAGGGGGCATAGATACGCGGTATTTT

D: TRBD2
V: TRBV9
J: TRBJ2-5
size: NA
CDR3: CASSVGLAGGRETQYF
DNA: TGTGCCAGCAGCGTAGGACTAGCGGGGGGTAGGGAGACCCAGTACTTC

D: NA
V: TRBV6-2/TRBV6-3
J: TRBJ2-1
size: few
CDR3: CASTTVNEQFF
DNA: TGTGCCAGCACAACGGTCAATGAGCAGTTCTTC